This T cell receptor (beta chain) is from a study of T cell responses to AZD1222 COVID-19 vaccine. The data were produced by immunoSEQ multiplex PCR, yet TCRdb's version contains in-frame clones alone and is incomplete. The table shows 150,000 or so clones, with about 90% occurring only once. Findings and caveats of the study: Vaccine-associated CD4 TCRs spanned spike, dominant at 160-218 and 743-854. Most donors were white British, females outnumbered males, and clonal diversity was possibly underestimated. Reportedly, nearly half of unique spike TCRs recognized epitopes outside B.1.351/B.1.1.7 mutations.

CDR3 length: 14 residues. Germline loops: CDR1 SNHLY, CDR2 FYNNEI. The V and J ends lost 4 bases and 5 bases, in that order; junction bases with no gene match: 2. Comments on this clone: Antigen specificity is unknown.

Sample: peripheral blood, taken on day 0 of AZD1222 vaccination. The chain recombines TRBV2 with TRBJ2-7; 13 bases align to TRBD2. The clonotype was recovered from an adult in good health. CDR3 amino acids: CASSGGLAGDEQYF. In DNA, the CDR3 is TGTGCCAGCAGTGGCGGACTAGCGGGGGACGAGCAGTACTTC.